A single sample gave rise to the 27 T cell receptor beta chains below, sequenced in a study of T cell responses to AZD1222 COVID-19 vaccine (dated by TCRdb to the early 2020s). Sample time point, as interpreted from the label and publication: baseline before first vaccination. The receptor library was made with the immunoSEQ multiplex PCR assay. This immuneACCESS table, as held by TCRdb, lists in-frame sequences with V and J called but not all clones. Of the missing ones, under half trace to an unresolved V gene in checked studies; the others have no known cause. The sample table records some 160,000 clones; about 90% of these occur just once. The ten largest clonotypes hold approximately 5.7% of the sample. The source material was peripheral blood, sampled on day 0 of AZD1222 vaccination. The receptor set was obtained from an adult in good health.

For the CDR3, the DNA is TGTGCCAGCAGCTCGAAGCGGGAACTATATGGCTACACCTTC. Translation: CASSSKRELYGYTF. V gene TRBV5-4 combines with J gene TRBJ1-2, with D unresolved. V was cut by 3 bases and J by 5 bases, with 14 bases left in between. Germline V gives CDR1 SGHNT, CDR2 YYREEE (reference sequence). The CDR3 is 14 amino acids.

The gene calls are TRBV5-4 and TRBJ2-5; D possibly corresponds to TRBD1 (6 bases). The CDR3 length is 14 residues. Germline V gene lookup returns CDR1 SGHNT and CDR2 YYREEE (reference sequence). The V and J ends lost 3 bases and 1 base respectively, with 10 bases between them. As DNA, the CDR3 is TGTGCCAGCAGCTCCGGACAGATCCAAGAGACCCAGTACTTC. It specifies CASSSGQIQETQYF. Variable domain in full (rest from reference TRBV5-4 and TRBJ2-5): ETGVTQSPTHLIKTRGQQVTLRCSSQSGHNTVSWYQQALGQGPQFIFQYYREEENGRGNFPPRFSGLQFPNYSSELNVNALELDDSALYLCASSSGQIQETQYFGPGTRLLVL.

This chain connects TRBV10-3 to TRBJ2-1; 7 bases line up with TRBD2. The CDR3 loop spans 13 amino acids. Germline trimming cut 2 bases from V and 10 bases from J; bases unmatched to any gene: 5. Germline loops: CDR1 ENHRY, CDR2 SYGVKD. This CDR3 is CAISEPRGGEQFF. The DNA for the CDR3 is TGTGCCATCAGTGAGCCCCGGGGAGGGGAGCAGTTCTTC.

This rearrangement joins TRBV19 to TRBJ1-5; D is ambiguous. The germline gives CDR1 LNHDA, CDR2 SQIVND (reference sequence). This CDR3 is built from 16 residues. The V end was cut by 7 bases, the J end by 2 bases, with 18 bases between. CDR3 DNA: TGTGCCAGTACCCCTCGGAGCGTGAGTGGCAATCAGCCCCAGCATTTT. As protein: CASTPRSVSGNQPQHF.

The chain joins TRBV7-9 to TRBJ2-7; 7 positions agree with TRBD2. Germline trimming cut 4 bases from V and 4 bases from J; bases unmatched to any gene: 7. Germline-derived CDR1 and CDR2 are SEHNR and FQNEAQ (reference sequence). The CDR3 extends over 14 amino acids. The CDR3 reads CASSSPGLPYEQYF. The CDR3 DNA reads as TGTGCCAGCAGCTCCCCGGGACTACCTTACGAGCAGTACTTC.

The chain joins TRBV7-6 to TRBJ2-2, with D maybe TRBD1 (5 bases). The CDR3 contains 16 residues. Germline V CDR1 and CDR2: SGHVS, FNYEAQ. Trimming shortened V by 2 bases and J by 3 bases, and 13 bases separated the two germline ends. In DNA, the CDR3 is TGTGCCAGCAGCTTACTCTTTGGGGCGGACACCGGGGAGCTGTTTTTT. Its translation is CASSLLFGADTGELFF.

The chain carries TRBV7-2 and TRBJ1-2, with D uncertain. The CDR3 is 12 residues long. V lost 2 bases to trimming and J lost 8 bases, with 9 bases between them. Germline V gives CDR1 SGHTA, CDR2 FQGNSA. The CDR3 nucleotides read TGTGCCAGCAGCTTAAACGGGGAGGGCTACACCTTC. Protein product: CASSLNGEGYTF. The whole variable domain, remainder taken from reference TRBV7-2 and TRBJ1-2, is GAGVSQSPSNKVTEKGKDVELRCDPISGHTALYWYRQSLGQGLEFLIYFQGNSAPDKSGLPSDRFSAERTGGSVSTLTIQRTQQEDSAVYLCASSLNGEGYTFGSGTRLTVV.

The chain carries TRBV7-2 and TRBJ2-1; D not resolved. Germline CDR1 is SGHTA and CDR2 is FQGNSA. Trimming pared 5 bases from V and 4 bases from J, leaving 12 bases between. The CDR3 loop spans 14 amino acids. CDR3 residues: CASSVSPEYNEQFF. The CDR3 coding sequence is TGTGCCAGCAGCGTATCCCCCGAGTACAATGAGCAGTTCTTC.

For the CDR3, the DNA is TGTGCCAGCAGTTACTCGAATGTTGGGACAGACTACACCTTC. Translating it yields CASSYSNVGTDYTF. V gene TRBV6-2 or TRBV6-3 combines with J gene TRBJ1-2, with 7 positions matching TRBD1. The CDR3 totals 14 residues. CDR1 is MNHEY and CDR2 is SVGEGT in the germline V gene. The trim removed 0 bases at V and 10 bases at J, leaving 8 bases unmatched.

The chain uses TRBV10-3 and TRBJ1-4; 7 bases fit TRBD1. V was pared by 5 bases and J by 3 bases, with 3 bases of the junction left unmatched. This CDR3 is built from 14 residues. The germline V gene has CDR1 ENHRY and CDR2 SYGVKD. This CDR3 is CAISMTGSNEKLFF. The CDR3 nucleotides read TGTGCCATCAGTATGACAGGGTCTAATGAAAAACTGTTTTTT.

The chain employs TRBV29-1 and TRBJ2-5; maybe TRBD1 (5 bases). V lost 6 bases to trimming and J lost 5 bases, with 13 bases between them. Germline lookup yields CDR1 SQVTM and CDR2 ANQGSEA. The CDR3 has 12 amino acids. The CDR3 DNA follows: TGCAGCGTGGAACAGGTGGGGGAGACCCAGTACTTC. It translates to CSVEQVGETQYF.

The CDR3 is CASSLEEGSGYGYTF. Written as DNA, the CDR3 is TGTGCCAGCAGCCTAGAAGAGGGGTCAGGCTATGGCTACACCTTC. V gene TRBV3-1 (or the pseudogene TRBV3-2) combines with J gene TRBJ1-2; D perhaps matches TRBD1 (5 bases). This CDR3 comprises 15 residues. The ends were cut back, 4 bases at V and 4 bases at J, with 16 bases in the middle. Germline V CDR1 and CDR2: LGHDT, YNNKEL (reference sequence).

This clone was observed a single time. The rearrangement links TRBV5-4 to TRBJ1-2, with 7 bases identical to TRBD1. CDR3 length equals 14 residues. Germline CDR1 SGHNT, CDR2 YYREEE (reference sequence). Trimming at V came to 7 bases and at J to 4 bases, leaving 10 bases not matched to a gene. The CDR3 reads CASAGGGLGYGYTF. Written as DNA, the CDR3 is TGTGCCAGCGCGGGAGGGGGCCTCGGCTATGGCTACACCTTC.

J is TRBJ2-7 and V is TRBV6-2 or TRBV6-3; tentative D call: TRBD1 (6 bases). Trimming took 5 bases from V and 11 from J, leaving 16 bases between them. Looked up from germline, CDR1 is MNHEY and CDR2 is SVGEGT. CDR3 length: 12 amino acids. Here the CDR3 DNA reads TGTGCCAGCAGTGGACAGACGCGAAGGGAGTACTTC. Amino acid sequence: CASSGQTRREYF.

The chain employs TRBV13 and TRBJ2-2; no firm D call. This CDR3 region has 16 residues. Trimming took 0 bases from V and 2 from J, leaving 10 bases between them. The germline V gene encodes CDR1 PRHDT and CDR2 FYEKMQ (reference sequence). Written as DNA, the CDR3 is TGTGCCAGCAGCTTAGGCCTTGGAGCCAACACCGGGGAGCTGTTTTTT. Its translation is CASSLGLGANTGELFF.

The chain uses TRBV11-2 and TRBJ2-1; possibly TRBD1 or TRBD2 for D (5 bases each). Trimming cost V 5 bases and J 0 bases, with 14 bases left between them. CDR1 is SGHAT, CDR2 FQNNGV, per germline. CDR3 length equals 16 residues. CDR3 DNA sequence: TGTGCCAGCAGCCCAGCCACGGGGCACTCCTACAATGAGCAGTTCTTC. Translating it yields CASSPATGHSYNEQFF.

This clone has a handful of counts. The chain is built from TRBV6-2 or TRBV6-3 and TRBJ2-3, with a possible D match to TRBD2 (5 bases). The V end lost 4 bases, the J end lost 5 bases, and 13 bases lay between the germline ends. Germline assignment: CDR1 MNHEY and CDR2 SVGEGT. The CDR3 extends over 14 amino acids. Here the CDR3 reads CASSLNWRVDTQYF. In DNA form, the CDR3 reads TGTGCCAGCAGTTTGAACTGGCGGGTAGATACGCAGTATTTT.

The gene calls are TRBV29-1 and TRBJ1-1; 7 bases line up with TRBD1. The germline gives CDR1 SQVTM, CDR2 ANQGSEA. The CDR3 sequence is 12 residues long. J gave up 3 bases and V 6 bases, and 4 bases lay outside the gene matches. CDR3 DNA: TGCAGCGTACGACAGGGCGACACTGAAGCTTTCTTT. This encodes CSVRQGDTEAFF.

The chain recombines TRBV19 with TRBJ2-7; the D is unclear. The CDR3 has 15 residues. Per germline, CDR1 LNHDA and CDR2 SQIVND (reference sequence). Trimming took off 8 bases at V and 4 bases at J, with 21 bases between the two ends. Here the CDR3 reads CASARTVQPGYEQYF. The CDR3, as DNA: TGTGCCAGTGCGAGGACGGTCCAGCCGGGTTACGAGCAGTACTTC.

This clone is a singleton in its sample. This chain joins TRBV7-2 and TRBJ2-7; TRBD2 aligns across 8 bases. The ends lost 0 bases at V and 0 bases at J; junction bases unmatched: 7. The CDR3 length is 17 residues. From germline, CDR1 is SGHTA and CDR2 FQGNSA. CDR3 in DNA: TGTGCCAGCAGCTTAGCCTTGGGAGCGGGGGCCTCCTACGAGCAGTACTTC. This codes for CASSLALGAGASYEQYF. Using reference TRBV7-2 and TRBJ2-7 for the parts outside the CDR3, the full variable domain is GAGVSQSPSNKVTEKGKDVELRCDPISGHTALYWYRQSLGQGLEFLIYFQGNSAPDKSGLPSDRFSAERTGGSVSTLTIQRTQQEDSAVYLCASSLALGAGASYEQYFGPGTRLTVT.

The CDR3 bases are TGTGCCAGCAGCTCTTATGGGGGTACCTACGAGCAGTACTTC. This encodes CASSSYGGTYEQYF. This chain uses TRBV28 with TRBJ2-7, with D possibly being TRBD1 or TRBD2 (5 bases each). CDR3 length equals 14 residues. In germline, CDR1 is MDHEN, CDR2 SYDVKM. V lost 6 bases and J lost 2, with 14 bases in between.

The CDR3 spells CSARPGPEAFF. DNA for the CDR3: TGCAGTGCTAGACCGGGCCCTGAAGCTTTCTTT. The chain joins TRBV20-1 to TRBJ1-1; no clear D. Germline V gives CDR1 DFQATT, CDR2 SNEGSKA (reference sequence). The CDR3 is 11 residues long. V was clipped by 2 bases and J by 6 bases, with 7 bases between them.

The chain carries TRBV29-1 and TRBJ1-2; weak D call: TRBD1 (6 bases). Per the germline V gene, CDR1 is SQVTM and CDR2 is ANQGSEA. V dropped 2 bases and J dropped 4 bases, with 14 bases sitting between them. The CDR3 is made up of 14 amino acids. The DNA of the CDR3 is TGCAGCGTTGAAAGGACGGGGGCCGGCTATGGCTACACCTTC. Translated, it gives CSVERTGAGYGYTF.

J is TRBJ2-7 and V is TRBV4-1, with D hard to call. V lost 3 bases, J lost 3 bases, and 9 bases lay in between. The CDR3 length is 13 residues. Germline assignment: CDR1 MGHRA and CDR2 YSYEKL. The CDR3 sequence is CASSHVEGYEQYF. The CDR3 DNA is TGCGCCAGCAGCCATGTTGAAGGCTACGAGCAGTACTTC.

CDR3 in amino acids: CASSPQMDGYTF. The CDR3 region has the DNA TGTGCCAGCAGCCCCCAGATGGACGGCTACACCTTC. The genes are TRBV7-2 and TRBJ1-2; D gene unclear. Germline V gene data show CDR1 as SGHTA and CDR2 as FQGNSA. This CDR3 is 12 amino acids long. V shed 5 bases and J shed 8 bases, with 12 bases lying between them. Supplemented by reference TRBV7-2 and TRBJ1-2, the full variable domain reads GAGVSQSPSNKVTEKGKDVELRCDPISGHTALYWYRQSLGQGLEFLIYFQGNSAPDKSGLPSDRFSAERTGGSVSTLTIQRTQQEDSAVYLCASSPQMDGYTFGSGTRLTVV.

The chain links TRBV5-4 to TRBJ2-2; 8 bases are shared with TRBD2. This CDR3 has 15 residues. Germline V CDR1 and CDR2: SGHNT, YYREEE (reference sequence). Trimming took 4 bases from V and 3 from J; bases not matched to a gene: 5. The CDR3 sequence is CASSHGTRDTGELFF. In DNA form, the CDR3 reads TGTGCCAGCAGCCACGGGACTAGAGACACCGGGGAGCTGTTTTTT.

The J gene is TRBJ2-7, the V gene TRBV28; no definite D call. Deletions cut 2 bases from V and 9 bases from J, with 11 bases between. The CDR3 loop spans 12 amino acids. Germline V CDR1 and CDR2: MDHEN, SYDVKM. DNA for the CDR3: TGTGCCAGCAGTTTAATAGACCTACCGCAGTACTTC. It is translated as CASSLIDLPQYF.